This T cell receptor (beta chain) originates from a study of blood T cell repertoires in COVID-19. This clone was picked up a small number of times. TCRdb's table, derived via immunoSEQ multiplex PCR, lists solely in-frame clones and lacks some. The sample carries about 94,000 clones, roughly 84% recorded once. The CDR3 extends over 21 amino acids. V trimming: 5 bases; J trimming: 2 bases; junction bases outside the gene matches: 18. Per germline, CDR1 MNHNY and CDR2 SVGAGI (reference sequence). What was sequenced was peripheral blood. The chain is built from TRBV6-6 and TRBJ2-3, with TRBD2 matching 14 bases. The sequence was collected from a woman of 80 years or more with acute or convalescent COVID-19. CDR3 residues: CASSRSPILETSGGATDTQYF. CDR3 DNA sequence: TGTGCCAGCAGTCGCTCACCTATCCTAGAGACTAGCGGGGGGGCCACAGATACGCAGTATTTT.